The following is a TCR beta chain sequence with its context. Its antigen is not known. Compared with germline, one end of the junction differs, possibly owing to a read error. It was with a sample-barcoded 5' primer and a J-beta primer mix that a second PCR of about 7 to 12 cycles was run. From the 5' RACE reads, TCRdb called clonotypes with MiXCR, one entry per CDR3 protein. Among about 970,000 distinct CDR3 sequences listed, about 53% were seen once. Extraction of total RNA produced a minimum of 5 micrograms from each sample. This sample is drawn from a study of blood T cells in healthy people across ages. Overall study findings and caveats: TCR beta diversity per million T cells fell roughly linearly with age. Percentage of naive T cells showed a strong correlation with TCR beta diversity.

CDR1 and CDR2 from the germline V gene are SGHAT and FQNNGV. The length of the CDR3 is 16 residues. The J gene is TRBJ2-1, the V gene TRBV11-2; 7 bases are a match to TRBD2. The sequence was obtained from a woman in her fifties or sixties in good health. Sequencing was performed on blood. The CDR3 DNA sequence: TGTGCCAGCAGCTTAGTACTAGCGCAAACTTACAATAAGCAGTTCTTC. Translated: CASSLVLAQTYNKQFF.